Listed here are 6 T cell receptor beta chains from one sample, sequenced in a study of patients and donors after allogeneic stem cell transplantation. TCRdb reprocessed the RT-PCR reads with MiXCR, giving one entry per CDR3 protein. The sample includes 920,000 or so distinct CDR3 sequences, roughly 18% of them seen just once. Material: blood, either unsorted or a sorted T cell fraction (not recorded which). The receptors derive from a human donor who was either an allogeneic HSCT recipient or a stem cell or donor lymphocyte infusion donor (not recorded which). It is not recorded whose cells these are; they may come from a transplant donor.

This clonotype was detected a few times. The chain combines TRBV12-3 or TRBV12-4 with TRBJ2-5; D gene unclear. This CDR3 is built from 14 residues. V was pared by 5 bases and J by 0 bases, with 10 bases between. The CDR3 DNA reads TGTGCCAGCAGTCTGACAATAAACCAAGAGACCCAGTACTTC. Translating gives CASSLTINQETQYF.

The chain combines TRBV25-1 with TRBJ2-7; D remains unclear. The germline V gene has CDR1 MGHDK and CDR2 SYGVNS. Trimming stripped 6 bases from V and 7 bases from J, with 10 bases between. The CDR3 spans 11 residues. The CDR3 DNA follows: TGTGCCAGCAGAGGCGACCCGGAGCAGTACTTC. Translation: CASRGDPEQYF.

The J gene is TRBJ2-3, the V gene TRBV7-6; D uncertain. Per germline, CDR1 SGHVS and CDR2 FNYEAQ. The CDR3 totals 14 residues. Trimming pared 8 bases from V and 2 bases from J, leaving 14 bases between. The CDR3 DNA reads as TGTGCCAGCGCCCAACTTTTGTACACAGATACGCAGTATTTT. This gives the protein CASAQLLYTDTQYF.

This clonotype showed up just a few times. One end of the junction varies from germline; a read error may be responsible. V usage is TRBV5-1 and J usage is TRBJ2-3, with TRBD2 as a possible D gene (6 bases). The length of the CDR3 is 14 residues. Looked up from germline, CDR1 is SGHRS and CDR2 is YFSETQ. In DNA form, the CDR3 reads TGTGCCAGCTCACCGGGGGTGTCCACAGATACGCAGTATTTT. Its translation: CASSPGVSTDTQYF.

This clonotype was detected once. The rearrangement links TRBV2 to TRBJ2-1; a possible D gene is TRBD2 (7 bases). Germline V CDR1 and CDR2: SNHLY, FYNNEI. V was clipped by 9 bases and J by 6 bases, with 21 bases between them. The length of the CDR3 is 15 residues. The CDR3, as DNA: TGTGCCAGGAAAGAAGGGGGGGCGTCCGTCAATGAGCAGTTCTTC. It translates to CARKEGGASVNEQFF.

This chain links TRBV4-1 with TRBJ1-4, with D possibly TRBD1 on 6 matching bases. Per germline, CDR1 MGHRA and CDR2 YSYEKL. Trimming shortened V by 2 bases and J by 5 bases, and 12 bases separated the two germline ends. The CDR3 runs 15 residues. CDR3 DNA: TGCGCCAGCAGCCAACCGACAGACAGGAATGAAAAACTGTTTTTT. This translates into CASSQPTDRNEKLFF.